Presented here are 2 T cell receptor beta chains from one specimen sequenced in a study of T cells in Graves' hyperthyroidism and ophthalmopathy. What was amplified from RNA transcripts were TCR beta CDR3 regions. First-round RT-PCR of the TCR CDR3 relied on the HTBI primer set. TCRdb passed the multiplex PCR reads through MiXCR, listing each CDR3 protein once. Here the sample spans about half a million distinct CDR3 sequences, around a quarter being singletons. The specimen sequenced was blood. The source of these receptors is a woman aged 25-40 years with Graves' ophthalmopathy.

Of note for this clonotype: With a much larger clone just one base away, this may be a read error. The rearrangement joins TRBV12-3 or TRBV12-4 to TRBJ2-2; D may match TRBD1 or TRBD2 (5 bases each). The CDR3 sequence is 14 residues long. Trimming removed 6 bases at V and 3 bases at J, with 11 bases between. Here the CDR3 reads CASSPGPHTGELFF. Written as DNA, the CDR3 is TGTGCCAGCAGCCCGGGACCTCACACCGGGGAGCTGTTTTTT.

The genes are TRBV20-1 and TRBJ1-6; D gene ambiguous. The CDR3 extends over 16 amino acids. CDR1 is DFQATT and CDR2 is SNEGSKA in the germline V gene (reference sequence). V gave up 0 bases and J gave up 10 bases, with 19 bases separating them. CDR3 coding DNA: TGCAGTGCTAGAGATCAAGGGAATGGTCGGTACTCACCCCTCCACTTT. This codes for CSARDQGNGRYSPLHF.